The sequence of this T cell receptor beta chain was determined in a study of OX40 agonist ivuxolimab in advanced cancers. As for the study in general: Those enrolled were 80% to 85% male, with a mean age of around 55 years and ages from roughly 20 to 85.

The V and J ends lost 6 bases and 9 bases respectively, with 15 bases between them. The CDR3 sequence is 13 residues long. Germline V CDR1 and CDR2: MNHEY, SMNVEV (reference sequence). Turning to this clone: What it recognizes is unknown.

Measured with immunoSEQ multiplex PCR; TCRdb has only the in-frame clones, and not every one. The sample contains tens of thousands of clones, more than 85% of which appear only once. Study outcomes and limitations: At 0.1 to 3.0 mg/kg, clonal expansion of CD4+ and CD8+ blood T cells had occurred by week 6.

V usage is TRBV27 and J usage is TRBJ2-1; D is undetermined. This clonotype was obtained from an adult with an advanced solid tumor such as melanoma, head and neck, liver or kidney cancer. The sequenced sample was CD4+ or CD8+ T cells sorted from blood, obtained in a trial of the OX40 agonist ivuxolimab. The CDR3 loop is CASSPHAIGEQFF. Written as DNA, the CDR3 is TGTGCCAGCAGCCCACATGCGATTGGTGAGCAGTTCTTC.